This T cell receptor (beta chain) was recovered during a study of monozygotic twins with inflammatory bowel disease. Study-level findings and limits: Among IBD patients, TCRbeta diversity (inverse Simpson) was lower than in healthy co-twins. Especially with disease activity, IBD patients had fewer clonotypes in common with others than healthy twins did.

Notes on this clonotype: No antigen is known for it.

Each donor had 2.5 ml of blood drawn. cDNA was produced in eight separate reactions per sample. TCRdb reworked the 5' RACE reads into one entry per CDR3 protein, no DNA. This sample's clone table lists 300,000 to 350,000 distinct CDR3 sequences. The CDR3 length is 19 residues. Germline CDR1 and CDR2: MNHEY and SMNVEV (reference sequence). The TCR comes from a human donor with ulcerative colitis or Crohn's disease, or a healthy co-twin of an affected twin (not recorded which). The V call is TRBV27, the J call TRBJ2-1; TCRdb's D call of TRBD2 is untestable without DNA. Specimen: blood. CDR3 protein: CASSLRASGGGFSYNEQFF.